One and the same sample provided the 11 T cell receptor beta chains below, sequenced in a study of cytomegalovirus exposure and HLA in healthy donors. TCRdb's copy holds only in-frame clones and misses some; the assay was immunoSEQ multiplex PCR. This sample yields some 170,000 clones, of which about 86% are seen a single time; around 2.3% belongs to the top ten. The sequencing sample was made of PBMCs. These receptor sequences come from a woman aged 18-29 years in good health and CMV-seronegative.

The chain links TRBV9 to TRBJ1-1; no clear D. The CDR3 is made up of 14 amino acids. Germline V gives CDR1 SGDLS, CDR2 YYNGEE. V gave up 4 bases and J gave up 4 bases, with 14 bases separating them. CDR3 amino acids: CASSPREGSTEAFF. Written as DNA, the CDR3 is TGTGCCAGCAGCCCACGGGAGGGAAGCACTGAAGCTTTCTTT. Full variable domain (outside the CDR3, taken from reference TRBV9 and TRBJ1-1): DSGVTQTPKHLITATGQRVTLRCSPRSGDLSVYWYQQSLDQGLQFLIQYYNGEERAKGNILERFSAQQFPDLHSELNLSSLELGDSALYFCASSPREGSTEAFFGQGTRLTVV.

The chain uses TRBV19 and TRBJ1-1, with D unclear. This CDR3 has 13 residues. The germline CDR1 and CDR2 sequences are LNHDA and SQIVND (reference sequence). Trimming took 6 bases from V and 3 from J, leaving 11 bases between them. The CDR3 sequence is CASSLTSYTEAFF. The CDR3 nucleotides are TGTGCCAGTAGCCTCACTTCCTACACTGAAGCTTTCTTT.

This chain connects TRBV10-3 to TRBJ2-2; D may be TRBD2 (5 bases). Between the trimmed V and J ends, which lost 7 bases and 6 bases, there was a span of 9 bases. CDR3 length: 12 residues. Germline CDR1 ENHRY, CDR2 SYGVKD. The CDR3 region has the DNA TGTGCCATCAATACTAGGGCCGGGGAGCTGTTTTTT. Translated: CAINTRAGELFF.

The rearrangement uses TRBV18 and TRBJ1-1; a weak D match, TRBD1 (6 bases). V gave up 6 bases and J gave up 8 bases, with 13 bases separating them. The germline CDR1 and CDR2 sequences are KGHSH and LQKENI. This CDR3 contains 12 residues. The CDR3, as DNA: TGTGCCAGCTCCCCCCAGGGGCAGGAAGCTTTCTTT. This gives the protein CASSPQGQEAFF.

This clone was seen only a few times. The gene calls are TRBV29-1 and TRBJ1-2, with D unresolved. V lost 6 bases and J lost 2, with 13 bases in between. CDR1 and CDR2 from the germline V gene are SQVTM and ANQGSEA. The CDR3 loop spans 13 amino acids. The CDR3 DNA sequence: TGCAGCGTCCTCGACGGAGCCAACTATGGCTACACCTTC. Residues: CSVLDGANYGYTF.

The chain uses TRBV7-2 and TRBJ1-1; 9 bases match TRBD1. CDR3 length: 14 amino acids. V trimming: 7 bases; J trimming: 5 bases; junction bases outside the gene matches: 8. Germline loops: CDR1 SGHTA, CDR2 FQGNSA. This CDR3 reads CASISYDRGTEAFF. The CDR3 nucleotides are TGTGCCAGCATCTCTTACGACAGGGGGACTGAAGCTTTCTTT. Together with reference TRBV7-2 and TRBJ1-1, the CDR3 gives the full variable domain: GAGVSQSPSNKVTEKGKDVELRCDPISGHTALYWYRQSLGQGLEFLIYFQGNSAPDKSGLPSDRFSAERTGGSVSTLTIQRTQQEDSAVYLCASISYDRGTEAFFGQGTRLTVV.

The rearrangement joins TRBV19 to TRBJ1-1, with a possible D match to TRBD1 (5 bases). Trimming took 5 bases from V and 5 from J, leaving 18 bases between them. The CDR3 is made up of 15 amino acids. From germline, CDR1 is LNHDA and CDR2 SQIVND (reference sequence). The CDR3 is CASSVDQTGGTEAFF. The CDR3 nucleotides are TGTGCCAGTAGTGTCGACCAAACGGGGGGGACTGAAGCTTTCTTT.

The chain has TRBV6-4 and TRBJ2-3; TRBD2 matches 12 bases. V shed 4 bases, J shed 3 bases, and the junction held 2 bases outside the gene matches. Germline loops: CDR1 MRHNA, CDR2 SNTAGT. The CDR3 is 15 residues long. CDR3 in DNA: TGTGCCAGCAGTGTGACTAGCGGGAGTACAGATACGCAGTATTTT. This encodes CASSVTSGSTDTQYF.

CDR3 bases: TGCGCCAGCAGCTTGGCCGGAGGACAGGGAAGTACGCAGTATTTT. Encoded protein: CASSLAGGQGSTQYF. V usage is TRBV5-1 and J usage is TRBJ2-3; 8 positions match TRBD1. This CDR3 comprises 15 residues. V lost 0 bases to trimming and J lost 8 bases; unmatched junction nucleotides: 8. CDR1 and CDR2 (germline): SGHRS, YFSETQ.

In DNA, the CDR3 is TGTGCCAGCAGCTCACACCGGAGGGGGGGAAGTGAGCAGTTCTTC. Amino acids: CASSSHRRGGSEQFF. The chain joins TRBV13 to TRBJ2-1; D is perhaps TRBD2 (7 bases). This CDR3 is 15 amino acids long. The germline gives CDR1 PRHDT, CDR2 FYEKMQ (reference sequence). V was pared by 4 bases and J by 9 bases, with 19 bases between.

This clone came up a few times. This chain joins TRBV27 and TRBJ1-6, with D uncertain. The CDR3 has 14 amino acids. V was cut by 7 bases and J by 6 bases, with 13 bases left in between. CDR1 and CDR2 (germline): MNHEY, SMNVEV (reference sequence). The CDR3, as DNA: TGTGCCAGCACGGAAAGAGGTCGTAATTCACCCCTCCACTTT. It is translated as CASTERGRNSPLHF.